The 32 T cell receptor beta chains below come from one sample, sequenced in a study of blood T cells in healthy people across ages (dated by TCRdb to about 2015). Receptor libraries were prepared by 5' RACE. Sequencer: Illumina HiSeq 2500. A second PCR of roughly 6 to 12 cycles was performed with a sample-barcoded 5' primer and a J-beta primer mix. TCRdb handled the public reads itself, with Q25 trimming in fastp and clone calling in MiXCR, and kept productive beta chains. Every distinct CDR3 protein forms one entry, paired with its most common genes and DNA. The sample has around 280,000 distinct CDR3 sequences on record, less than 30% of them singletons. Approximately 30% of the sample belongs to the ten largest clones. Material: blood. These receptor sequences come from a woman aged 70 to 79 in good health.

In this sample, this clonotype turned up a few times. The V and J genes are TRBV7-2 and TRBJ1-1; D might be TRBD1 (5 bases). Between the trimmed V and J ends, which lost 5 bases and 11 bases, there was a span of 21 bases. This CDR3 has 14 residues. CDR1 is SGHTA, CDR2 FQGNSA, per germline. CDR3 DNA: TGTGCCAGCAGCCCTTCCCCTGGGGCCAGAGGGGCTTTCTTT. Its translation: CASSPSPGARGAFF.

This rearrangement joins TRBV28 to TRBJ2-4, with TRBD2 matching over 7 bases. V lost 5 bases, J lost 0 bases, and 4 bases stayed unmatched. The CDR3 contains 15 residues. The germline V gene has CDR1 MDHEN and CDR2 SYDVKM. For the CDR3, the DNA is TGTGCCAGCAGTACTAGCGTACTAGCCAAAAACATTCAGTACTTC. Translating it yields CASSTSVLAKNIQYF.

This clonotype was recorded a few times. A read error may produce the germline difference seen at one junction end. This chain connects TRBV11-1 to TRBJ2-1; a weak D match, TRBD2 (6 bases). Germline lookup yields CDR1 SGHAT and CDR2 FQDESV (reference sequence). The CDR3 is made up of 12 amino acids. The CDR3: CASSSYTREQLF. In DNA, the CDR3 is TGTGCCAGCAGCTCCTATACTCGGGAGCAGCTCTTC.

In its sample, this clonotype was seen a few times. The rearrangement joins TRBV7-2 to TRBJ1-2; D gene uncertain. This CDR3 spans 14 amino acids. V was trimmed by 1 base and J by 7 bases, leaving 13 bases between them. The germline CDR1 and CDR2 sequences are SGHTA and FQGNSA. The chain's CDR3 is CASSLGPGEGGYTF. The CDR3 DNA sequence: TGTGCCAGCAGCTTAGGTCCCGGGGAGGGTGGCTACACCTTC.

This clonotype was seen a single time. The chain recombines TRBV27 with TRBJ2-1; D possibly corresponds to TRBD2 (7 bases). With the DNA end fitting TRBJ2-7 better, the J assignment may be wrong. CDR3 length: 15 residues. The germline CDR1 and CDR2 sequences are MNHEY and SMNVEV (reference sequence). The chain's CDR3 is CASSFGRGASYEQYF. CDR3 DNA sequence: TGTGCCAGCAGTTTTGGTCGGGGGGCCTCCTACGAGCAGTACTTC.

This clonotype appeared a few times. The chain couples TRBV6-5 to TRBJ1-3, with a tentative D call TRBD1 (5 bases). The germline CDR1 and CDR2 sequences are MNHEY and SVGAGI. V lost 8 bases to trimming and J lost 0 bases, with 8 bases between them. The CDR3 consists of 13 residues. The CDR3 sequence: CASLGGSGNTIYF. The CDR3 DNA is TGTGCCAGCCTCGGGGGCTCTGGAAACACCATATATTTT.

This clonotype was picked up a small number of times. The CDR3 DNA sequence: TGTGCCAGCAGCTTAACCAATGAGCAGTTCTTC. This sequence encodes CASSLTNEQFF. The rearrangement uses TRBV7-9 and TRBJ2-1, with D unclear. Germline V gives CDR1 SEHNR, CDR2 FQNEAQ (reference sequence). There are 11 residues in the CDR3. V dropped 2 bases and J dropped 6 bases, with 2 bases sitting between them.

The chain uses TRBV20-1 and TRBJ2-1; D is possibly TRBD1 or TRBD2 (5 bases each). V was shortened by 3 bases and J by 8 bases, with 11 bases between the two germline ends. Germline-derived CDR1 and CDR2 are DFQATT and SNEGSKA (reference sequence). This CDR3 contains 12 residues. DNA for the CDR3: TGCAGTGCTAGTGAGGGGTTCGATGAGCAGTTCTTC. Translation: CSASEGFDEQFF.

This chain links TRBV6-4 with TRBJ2-2; a possible D gene is TRBD1 (6 bases). The V end lost 2 bases, the J end lost 5 bases, and 6 bases lay between the germline ends. Germline V CDR1 and CDR2: MRHNA, SNTAGT. The length of the CDR3 is 13 residues. The CDR3 spells CASSDGQTGELFF. DNA for the CDR3: TGTGCCAGCAGTGACGGACAGACCGGGGAGCTGTTTTTT.

The chain joins TRBV10-3 to TRBJ2-5; D is uncertain. The DNA end is a closer match to TRBJ2-7, so the J assignment may be wrong. The germline CDR1 and CDR2 sequences are ENHRY and SYGVKD. The CDR3 sequence is 14 residues long. The CDR3 DNA is TGTGCCATCAGTAAGACGGCAGCTTCCTACGAGCAGTACTTC. Its translation: CAISKTAASYEQYF.

Only a few counts were recorded for this clonotype. The chain has TRBV19 and TRBJ1-2; 7 positions agree with TRBD1. The CDR3 is 14 amino acids. The V and J ends lost 5 bases and 4 bases, in that order; junction bases with no gene match: 7. Germline V gene data show CDR1 as LNHDA and CDR2 as SQIVND (reference sequence). The DNA for the CDR3 is TGTGCCAGTAGTGAGGGGGACAGTCTCTATGGCTACACCTTC. Translating gives CASSEGDSLYGYTF. The full variable domain, rest sourced from reference TRBV19 and TRBJ1-2, is DGGITQSPKYLFRKEGQNVTLSCEQNLNHDAMYWYRQDPGQGLRLIYYSQIVNDFQKGDIAEGYSVSREKKESFPLTVTSAQKNPTAFYLCASSEGDSLYGYTFGSGTRLTVV.

The CDR3: CASSSYRTENNSPLHF. Written as DNA, the CDR3 is TGTGCCAGCAGCTCGTACCGGACAGAGAATAATTCACCCCTCCACTTT. The chain carries TRBV7-9 and TRBJ1-6; D is possibly TRBD1 (6 bases). The CDR3 is 16 amino acids. CDR1 and CDR2 (germline): SEHNR, FQNEAQ (reference sequence). Trimming left V 4 bases short and J 5 bases short, with 15 bases between.

The chain joins TRBV6-6 to TRBJ2-5, with 14 bases matching TRBD2. The end of the DNA aligns better with TRBJ2-7, so the J call may be wrong. The CDR3 sequence is 17 residues long. Germline CDR1 reads MNHNY; CDR2 reads SVGAGI (reference sequence). DNA for the CDR3: TGTGCCAGCAGTTACAAAGGACTAGCGGGAGGCAGCTACGAGCAGTACTTC. Protein: CASSYKGLAGGSYEQYF.

In its sample, this clonotype was seen a few times. The chain couples TRBV28 to TRBJ2-5; a weak D match, TRBD2 (7 bases). CDR3 length: 12 amino acids. With 10 bases removed from V and 11 bases from J, the gap between germline ends came to 20 bases. Looked up from germline, CDR1 is MDHEN and CDR2 is SYDVKM. The CDR3 DNA is TGTGCCACGGATCGGGGGGCGAGGGAGCAGTACTTC. Amino acids: CATDRGAREQYF.

CDR3 nucleotide sequence: TGTGCCAGCAGCTTAACATCGGGACACAACACCGGGGAGCTGTTTTTT. Protein sequence: CASSLTSGHNTGELFF. This chain connects TRBV7-3 to TRBJ2-2, with D perhaps TRBD1 (6 bases). This CDR3 contains 16 residues. Trimming left V 0 bases short and J 2 bases short, with 10 bases between. CDR1 SGHTA and CDR2 FQGTGA come from the germline V gene.

Many counts were recorded for this clonotype. The chain recombines TRBV29-1 with TRBJ2-1, with TRBD2 as a possible D gene (5 bases). Germline V gene sequence: CDR1 SQVTM, CDR2 ANQGSEA. This CDR3 is built from 14 residues. V lost 6 bases and J lost 8, with 20 bases in between. Written as DNA, the CDR3 is TGCAGCGTGGGGAGTATCGGAAAGGGCTATGAGCAGTTCTTC. It specifies CSVGSIGKGYEQFF.

The V gene is TRBV20-1, the J gene TRBJ2-7; maybe TRBD2 (5 bases). Germline V gene sequence: CDR1 DFQATT, CDR2 SNEGSKA (reference sequence). The CDR3 loop spans 14 amino acids. Trimming took off 3 bases at V and 0 bases at J, with 12 bases between the two ends. CDR3 sequence: CSARSRVSSYEQYF. DNA for the CDR3: TGCAGTGCTAGGTCGAGGGTCAGCTCCTACGAGCAGTACTTC.

The chain employs TRBV6-6 and TRBJ2-3, with a tentative D call TRBD2 (5 bases). Trimming removed 7 bases from V and 0 bases from J, with 17 bases in between. Germline V gene lookup returns CDR1 MNHNY and CDR2 SVGAGI (reference sequence). CDR3 length: 16 amino acids. This chain's CDR3 is CASTQERAVSTDTQYF. In DNA form, the CDR3 reads TGTGCCAGCACCCAAGAACGAGCGGTTAGCACAGATACGCAGTATTTT.

This clonotype was picked up a small number of times. The J gene is TRBJ2-1, the V gene TRBV18; D is uncertain. The ends were cut back, 6 bases at V and 7 bases at J, with 13 bases in the middle. Germline V CDR1 and CDR2: KGHSH, LQKENI. The CDR3 contains 13 residues. The CDR3 sequence: CASSLPSGNEQFF. CDR3 DNA sequence: TGTGCCAGCTCGTTACCCTCCGGGAATGAGCAGTTCTTC. Full variable domain (remainder filled in from reference TRBV18 and TRBJ2-1): NAGVMQNPRHLVRRRGQEARLRCSPMKGHSHVYWYRQLPEEGLKFMVYLQKENIIDESGMPKERFSAEFPKEGPSILRIQQVVRGDSAAYFCASSLPSGNEQFFGPGTRLTVL.

This clonotype was recorded a few times. The chain joins TRBV19 to TRBJ2-2, with 9 bases matching TRBD1. CDR1 and CDR2 (germline): LNHDA, SQIVND (reference sequence). Germline trimming cut 6 bases from V and 5 bases from J; bases unmatched to any gene: 4. This CDR3 is built from 14 residues. The CDR3 loop is CASRRTGETGELFF. The CDR3 DNA is TGTGCCAGTAGGCGGACAGGGGAGACCGGGGAGCTGTTTTTT.

This clonotype was seen a handful of times. The chain carries TRBV5-1 and TRBJ2-2, with a tentative D call TRBD2 (5 bases). The CDR3 totals 14 residues. V was cut by 3 bases and J by 6 bases, with 12 bases left in between. Germline lookup yields CDR1 SGHRS and CDR2 YFSETQ. The CDR3 DNA is TGCGCCAGCAGCTGGGGAGCCACGCCCGGGGAGCTGTTTTTT. Its translation is CASSWGATPGELFF.

The table lists this clonotype with a few counts. This chain connects TRBV20-1 to TRBJ2-2; the D gene is possibly TRBD1 (6 bases). In germline, CDR1 is DFQATT, CDR2 SNEGSKA (reference sequence). The V and J ends lost 4 bases and 1 base respectively, with 7 bases between them. There are 13 residues in the CDR3. The CDR3 nucleotides are TGCAGTGCTAAGGGGGTGAACACCGGGGAGCTGTTTTTT. It specifies CSAKGVNTGELFF.

V is TRBV15 and J is TRBJ2-1; D might be TRBD2 (6 bases). This CDR3 contains 15 residues. In germline, CDR1 is LNHNV, CDR2 YYDKDF (reference sequence). The V and J ends lost 5 bases and 0 bases respectively, with 11 bases between them. CDR3 sequence: CATSPEGSSYNEQFF. The DNA for the CDR3 is TGTGCCACCAGCCCGGAGGGCAGCTCCTACAATGAGCAGTTCTTC.

This clonotype was observed a handful of times. The genes are TRBV19 and TRBJ2-1, with TRBD2 as a possible D gene (7 bases). V lost 5 bases and J 3 bases, leaving 14 bases between the germline ends. Germline values: CDR1 LNHDA, CDR2 SQIVND (reference sequence). CDR3 length equals 15 residues. The CDR3 DNA sequence: TGTGCCAGTAGTCAGCGGGAAGGGGGCTACAATGAGCAGTTCTTC. Its protein is CASSQREGGYNEQFF. The full variable domain, rest sourced from reference TRBV19 and TRBJ2-1, is DGGITQSPKYLFRKEGQNVTLSCEQNLNHDAMYWYRQDPGQGLRLIYYSQIVNDFQKGDIAEGYSVSREKKESFPLTVTSAQKNPTAFYLCASSQREGGYNEQFFGPGTRLTVL.

A single count supports this clonotype. A read error may account for a junction end that differs from germline. The CDR3 loop is CANSLGPTSGETQYF. The CDR3, as DNA: TGTGCCAACAGCTTAGGGCCGACTTCAGGGGAGACCCAGTACTTC. The chain combines TRBV7-8 with TRBJ2-5, with D perhaps TRBD1 (5 bases). The CDR3 has 15 amino acids. Germline lookup yields CDR1 SGHVS and CDR2 FQNEAQ. Combining the CDR3 with reference TRBV7-8 and TRBJ2-5 gives the whole variable domain GAGVSQSPRYKVAKRGQDVALRCDPISGHVSLFWYQQALGQGPEFLTYFQNEAQLDKSGLPSDRFFAERPEGSVSTLKIQRTQQEDSAVYLCANSLGPTSGETQYFGPGTRLLVL.

This clonotype has more than one count but fewer than ten. The chain recombines TRBV7-9 with TRBJ1-2, with D maybe TRBD1 (6 bases). Germline lookup yields CDR1 SEHNR and CDR2 FQNEAQ (reference sequence). This CDR3 spans 15 amino acids. V was clipped by 5 bases and J by 4 bases, with 17 bases between them. CDR3 sequence reads: CASSPNLDSPYGYTF. The CDR3 DNA reads TGTGCCAGCAGCCCTAACTTGGACAGCCCCTATGGCTACACCTTC.

V is TRBV9 and J is TRBJ1-4; 12 nucleotides align to TRBD1. J gave up 8 bases and V 5 bases, and 13 bases lay outside the gene matches. This CDR3 comprises 17 residues. The germline V gene encodes CDR1 SGDLS and CDR2 YYNGEE. The CDR3 DNA is TGTGCCAGCAGTGGGGGACAGGGGGCTAGTTTAAGCGAAAAACTGTTTTTT. This encodes CASSGGQGASLSEKLFF.

Here the CDR3 reads CASSLLGTEQYF. CDR3 nucleotides: TGTGCCAGCAGCTTGTTAGGGACCGAGCAGTACTTC. The rearrangement joins TRBV5-4 to TRBJ2-7; D may be TRBD1 or TRBD2 (5 bases each). The length of the CDR3 is 12 residues. Looked up from germline, CDR1 is SGHNT and CDR2 is YYREEE (reference sequence). Trimming shortened V by 1 base and J by 6 bases, and 8 bases separated the two germline ends.

This chain joins TRBV20-1 and TRBJ1-2; D possibly corresponds to TRBD1 (6 bases). The CDR3 is made up of 12 amino acids. Trimming cost V 4 bases and J 3 bases, with 9 bases left between them. Germline V gene data show CDR1 as DFQATT and CDR2 as SNEGSKA (reference sequence). The CDR3: CSANREDYGYTF. In DNA, the CDR3 is TGCAGTGCTAACAGGGAGGACTATGGCTACACCTTC.

This clonotype was observed a few times. This sequence may be a read error, since a much larger clone differs from it by one base. The chain links TRBV28 to TRBJ2-1; TRBD1 or TRBD2 may be the D gene (6 bases each). Germline CDR1 reads MDHEN; CDR2 reads SYDVKM. The CDR3 has 15 residues. CDR3 DNA: TGTACCAGCAGTTCCCACGGAGGGGGGCTTTGGGAGCAGTTCTTC. Its translation: CTSSSHGGGLWEQFF.

The chain has TRBV3-1 and TRBJ2-5; TRBD2 aligns across 12 bases. This CDR3 contains 15 residues. V shed 8 bases, J shed 3 bases, and the junction held 7 bases outside the gene matches. The germline V gene encodes CDR1 LGHDT and CDR2 YNNKEL (reference sequence). CDR3 bases: TGTGCCAGCTTCCCTAGCGGGAGGGTGGAAGAGACCCAGTACTTC. Translated: CASFPSGRVEETQYF.

This clonotype was seen a single time. One junction end disagrees with the germline gene, perhaps due to a read error. J is TRBJ2-1 and V is TRBV3-1, with D possibly TRBD1 on 5 matching bases. This CDR3 has 12 residues. Germline V lookup: CDR1 LGHDT, CDR2 YNNKEL (reference sequence). CDR3 in amino acids: CACTRQGDDQFF. Written as DNA, the CDR3 is TGTGCCTGCACCCGACAAGGGGATGACCAGTTCTTC.